This TCR beta chain was recorded in a study of long-term antiretroviral therapy in people with HIV. Run at survey level, the immunoSEQ assay was version v3.0. The table came from immunoSEQ multiplex PCR; TCRdb's copy has only in-frame clones and leaves some out. The sample includes around 23,000 clones, 81% of them seen just once. The CDR3 totals 13 residues. V dropped 2 bases and J dropped 6 bases, with 10 bases sitting between them. Germline CDR1 MRHNA, CDR2 SNTAGT. The receptor was derived from a woman under 30 with HIV. This sample comprised unsorted PBMCs, obtained at the start of antiretroviral therapy, before treatment. The rearrangement links TRBV6-4 to TRBJ1-1; D may be TRBD1 (5 bases). The CDR3 region has the DNA TGTGCCAGCAGTGACAACGACAGATCTGAAGCTTTCTTT. Its protein is CASSDNDRSEAFF.